These 13 T cell receptor beta chains came from one sample sequenced in a study of control samples from healthy donors and cancer patients. Using immunoSEQ multiplex PCR, the repertoire was profiled, and TCRdb retains in-frame clones only, with some absent. The data contain about 60,000 clones, 88% of them singletons. Specimen: blood. The receptors come from a man aged 45-65 years in good health.

This clone showed up just once. This rearrangement joins TRBV7-2 to TRBJ2-1; 12 bases fit TRBD2. The germline CDR1 and CDR2 sequences are SGHTA and FQGNSA. The CDR3 length is 15 residues. V lost 3 bases and J lost 9; bases outside the gene matches: 6. This CDR3 is CASSLTSGRGSEQFF. CDR3 in DNA: TGTGCCAGCAGCTTGACTAGCGGGAGAGGGAGTGAGCAGTTCTTC.

The CDR3 DNA reads as TGTGCCAGCAGTTTATTACAGACTATAATGACTGGGGCCAACGTCCTGACTTTC. Its protein product is CASSLLQTIMTGANVLTF. This chain connects TRBV27 to TRBJ2-6; maybe TRBD2 (5 bases). V dropped 1 base and J dropped 2 bases, with 15 bases sitting between them. In germline, CDR1 is MNHEY, CDR2 SMNVEV (reference sequence). The CDR3 runs 18 residues.

V gene TRBV9 combines with J gene TRBJ1-4; no definite D call. The CDR3 contains 13 residues. Germline values: CDR1 SGDLS, CDR2 YYNGEE. V lost 0 bases, J lost 4 bases, and 4 bases lay in between. CDR3 nucleotides: TGTGCCAGCAGCGTAGACAGTAATGAAAAACTGTTTTTT. Translating it yields CASSVDSNEKLFF.

The chain recombines TRBV4-2 with TRBJ2-5, with 9 bases fitting TRBD2. Germline CDR1 and CDR2: LGHNA and YNFKEQ. The CDR3 length is 16 residues. V was pared by 0 bases and J by 2 bases, with 4 bases of the junction left unmatched. CDR3 sequence: CASSQEGTSRQETQYF. Here the CDR3 DNA reads TGTGCCAGCAGCCAAGAGGGGACTAGCAGACAAGAGACCCAGTACTTC.

This chain uses TRBV5-1 with TRBJ1-1, with TRBD1 as a possible D gene (5 bases). Germline CDR1 and CDR2: SGHRS and YFSETQ. V lost 2 bases and J 4 bases, leaving 9 bases between the germline ends. The CDR3 length is 13 residues. The CDR3 DNA is TGCGCCAGCAGCTTCGGGGGAGGCACTGAAGCTTTCTTT. This encodes CASSFGGGTEAFF.

The gene calls are TRBV18 and TRBJ2-1; 10 bases are shared with TRBD2. Trimming cost V 2 bases and J 7 bases; bases outside gene matches: 5. The CDR3 runs to 15 residues. CDR1 KGHSH and CDR2 LQKENI come from the germline V gene. CDR3: CASSPASGRGNEQFF. As DNA, the CDR3 is TGTGCCAGCTCACCAGCTAGCGGGAGAGGGAATGAGCAGTTCTTC.

This clone was counted a single time. The chain is built from TRBV4-3 and TRBJ2-2; D is ambiguous. With 0 bases removed from V and 4 bases from J, the gap between germline ends came to 12 bases. This CDR3 is 16 amino acids long. Germline assignment: CDR1 LGHNA and CDR2 YSLEER. CDR3 nucleotides: TGCGCCAGCAGCCAAGAAGTTCAAGGGCCCACCGGGGAGCTGTTTTTT. Translation gives CASSQEVQGPTGELFF.

The chain has TRBV24-1 and TRBJ1-1; D is ambiguous. The germline V and J ends were trimmed by 5 bases and 0 bases, with 9 bases remaining between them. Per the germline V gene, CDR1 is KGHDR and CDR2 is SFDVKD. The CDR3 length is 14 residues. In DNA form, the CDR3 reads TGTGCCACCAGTGGGGTTGGGATGAACACTGAAGCTTTCTTT. Encoded protein: CATSGVGMNTEAFF.

The chain uses TRBV28 and TRBJ2-3; D might be TRBD1 or TRBD2, each matching 5 bases. The CDR3 contains 14 residues. V was trimmed by 3 bases and J by 8 bases, leaving 15 bases between them. Germline lookup yields CDR1 MDHEN and CDR2 SYDVKM. The DNA of the CDR3 is TGTGCCAGCAGTTTGGTAGGGTATGGGGGTACGCAGTATTTT. Protein sequence: CASSLVGYGGTQYF.

This clone is medium-sized (0.01 to 0.1%). The chain uses TRBV12-3 or TRBV12-4 and TRBJ1-3; TRBD1 is a possible D gene (5 bases). The CDR3 spans 13 residues. Trimming left V 10 bases short and J 0 bases short, with 10 bases between. CDR3 nucleotide sequence: TGTGCCACAGAGGGGTCCTCTGGAAACACCATATATTTT. The encoded protein is CATEGSSGNTIYF.

As DNA, the CDR3 is TGTGCCAGCAGCTTGACGGGAGGGTACGAGCAGTACTTC. Translated: CASSLTGGYEQYF. The chain combines TRBV5-4 with TRBJ2-7; 8 bases map to TRBD2. The CDR3 is 13 amino acids. The trim removed 1 base at V and 4 bases at J, leaving 1 base unmatched. Germline V lookup: CDR1 SGHNT, CDR2 YYREEE (reference sequence). Using reference TRBV5-4 and TRBJ2-7 for the parts outside the CDR3, the full variable domain is ETGVTQSPTHLIKTRGQQVTLRCSSQSGHNTVSWYQQALGQGPQFIFQYYREEENGRGNFPPRFSGLQFPNYSSELNVNALELDDSALYLCASSLTGGYEQYFGPGTRLTVT.

The J gene is TRBJ2-1, the V gene TRBV27; tentatively, D is TRBD2 (6 bases). The V end lost 3 bases, the J end lost 2 bases, and 11 bases lay between the germline ends. CDR3 length equals 15 residues. CDR1 is MNHEY and CDR2 is SMNVEV in the germline V gene (reference sequence). This CDR3 is CASSFNSGAYNEQFF. In nucleotides, the CDR3 is TGTGCCAGCAGTTTTAATAGCGGTGCCTACAATGAGCAGTTCTTC.

The rearrangement joins TRBV6-5 to TRBJ1-1; no clear D gene. V was trimmed by 2 bases and J by 1 base, leaving 11 bases between them. Germline V CDR1 and CDR2: MNHEY, SVGAGI. The CDR3 is made up of 15 amino acids. The CDR3, as DNA: TGTGCCAGCAGTTACGATATGACGGGGAACACTGAAGCTTTCTTT. Protein sequence: CASSYDMTGNTEAFF.